This TCR beta chain was identified during a study of CD8+CD57+ T cells in acquired aplastic anemia. In the study overall: The study obtained an average of roughly 3 ug of DNA from sorted CD4+ and CD8+ cells. Study-level findings and limits: For CD8+ Simpson's diversity, patients and controls showed no significant difference. Patients and controls shared 25 to 35 CD8+ CDR3 sequences, which appeared highly expressed in patients and within their immunodominant clones.

The study profiled TCR beta VDJ and CDR3 using genomic DNA as template. TCRdb analysed the reads with MiXCR anew, one entry per CDR3 protein. Among about 420,000 distinct CDR3 sequences, 55% to 75% were seen once, and the ten largest hold 3.5% to 4.5%. The table lists this clonotype with many counts. Its matching antigen is unknown. With 0 bases removed from V and 0 bases from J, the gap between germline ends came to 7 bases. CDR3 size: 15 residues. Germline V gene data show CDR1 as SGDLS and CDR2 as YYNGEE. The specimen sequenced was sorted CD4+, CD8+, or CD8+CD57+ T cells (not recorded which) from PBMCs. The gene calls are TRBV9 and TRBJ1-3; no definite D call. The sequence derives from a human donor in good health, serving as a control. This CDR3 reads CASSVAASSGNTIYF. The DNA for the CDR3 is TGTGCCAGCAGCGTAGCAGCGAGCTCTGGAAACACCATATATTTT.